Shown below are 14 T cell receptor beta chains from a single sample sequenced in a study of identical twins. TCRdb reprocessed the 5' RACE reads via MiXCR and lists one record per CDR3 protein. The table records 300,000 to 400,000 distinct CDR3 sequences, 10% to 15% of them present only once. The same sample was also used in a study of yellow fever vaccine responses in identical twins.

Sequencing was done on a sample of CD8+ T cells sorted from blood. All receptors derive from a young woman in good health.

This clonotype was seen repeatedly, ten times or more. This sequence joins TRBV28 and TRBJ2-3; the match to TRBD1 covers 7 bases. V trimming: 6 bases; J trimming: 8 bases; junction bases outside the gene matches: 14. Looked up from germline, CDR1 is MDHEN and CDR2 is SYDVKM. The CDR3 has 15 residues. The CDR3 nucleotides are TGTGCCAGCAGGGTCAGGGGGAGCAGACGTCGTACGCAGTATTTT. Protein product: CASRVRGSRRRTQYF.

This clonotype was observed many times. J is TRBJ2-1 and V is TRBV2, with 9 bases matching TRBD2. The trim removed 4 bases at V and 4 bases at J, leaving 14 bases unmatched. Germline V CDR1 and CDR2: SNHLY, FYNNEI. This CDR3 has 18 residues. CDR3 sequence (DNA): TGTGCCAGCAGTGGGGGTAGCGGGAGACCCCACAATTACAATGAGCAGTTCTTC. Its translation: CASSGGSGRPHNYNEQFF.

This chain connects TRBV4-2 to TRBJ2-3, with 10 bases aligning to TRBD1. V shed 0 bases, J shed 4 bases, and the junction held 4 bases outside the gene matches. The germline gives CDR1 LGHNA, CDR2 YNFKEQ. This CDR3 is 16 amino acids long. CDR3 sequence: CASSQEGGQGADTQYF. CDR3 in DNA: TGTGCCAGCAGCCAAGAAGGCGGACAGGGGGCAGATACGCAGTATTTT.

This clonotype showed up just a few times. V is TRBV5-6 and J is TRBJ2-2, with no clear D. The CDR3 totals 15 residues. Germline values: CDR1 SGHDT, CDR2 YYEEEE. Trimming cost V 0 bases and J 5 bases, with 11 bases left between them. The CDR3, as DNA: TGTGCCAGCAGCTTGGATGGCCCGTTTACCGGGGAGCTGTTTTTT. Residues: CASSLDGPFTGELFF.

In its sample, this clonotype was seen a few times. The V and J genes are TRBV5-6 and TRBJ2-7; D perhaps matches TRBD2 (6 bases). CDR1 is SGHDT and CDR2 is YYEEEE in the germline V gene. The CDR3 is 11 amino acids. Trimming cost V 3 bases and J 7 bases, with 8 bases left between them. The DNA of the CDR3 is TGTGCCAGCAGCTCCGGGACTGAGCAGTACTTC. Translated: CASSSGTEQYF.

CDR3: CASSLSVVGNEQFF. CDR3 coding DNA: TGTGCCAGCAGTTTATCGGTAGTCGGCAATGAGCAGTTCTTC. The rearrangement joins TRBV27 to TRBJ2-1; D not certain. Germline CDR1 MNHEY, CDR2 SMNVEV (reference sequence). The V and J ends lost 0 bases and 6 bases respectively, with 9 bases between them. The CDR3 contains 14 residues.

The V and J genes are TRBV5-5 and TRBJ2-2; D possibly matches TRBD1 or TRBD2 (6 bases each). CDR3 length: 17 amino acids. Deletions cut 0 bases from V and 1 base from J, with 13 bases between. Germline V gene data show CDR1 as SGHKS and CDR2 as YYEKEE (reference sequence). CDR3 DNA: TGTGCCAGCAGCTTGGTTCCCGGGGGCCGGAACACCGGGGAGCTGTTTTTT. Translating gives CASSLVPGGRNTGELFF.

The V gene is TRBV4-1, the J gene TRBJ2-6; tentatively, D is TRBD1 (6 bases). V was clipped by 2 bases and J by 0 bases, with 8 bases between them. CDR1 and CDR2 (germline): MGHRA, YSYEKL. This CDR3 region has 16 residues. The CDR3 bases are TGCGCCAGCAGCCAAATACAGGGCTCTGGGGCCAACGTCCTGACTTTC. Encoded protein: CASSQIQGSGANVLTF.

This chain's CDR3 is CASNLYGVMNTEAFF. The CDR3 DNA sequence: TGTGCCAGCAACTTGTACGGGGTTATGAACACTGAAGCTTTCTTT. J is TRBJ1-1 and V is TRBV7-8; D unclear. CDR1 is SGHVS, CDR2 FQNEAQ, per germline. The ends were cut back, 7 bases at V and 0 bases at J, with 15 bases in the middle. CDR3 length equals 15 residues.

This clonotype was observed a few times. The V call is TRBV27, the J call TRBJ2-7; D is possibly TRBD1 (5 bases). Trimming shortened V by 2 bases and J by 5 bases, and 16 bases separated the two germline ends. CDR1 is MNHEY, CDR2 SMNVEV, per germline (reference sequence). The CDR3 spans 15 residues. CDR3 protein: CASSLEGQGVHEQYF. DNA of the CDR3: TGTGCCAGCAGTTTAGAAGGGCAGGGCGTCCACGAGCAGTACTTC.

The sample holds many counts of this clonotype. This chain links TRBV29-1 with TRBJ2-1, with TRBD2 as a possible D gene (5 bases). The CDR3 runs to 15 residues. Germline V gives CDR1 SQVTM, CDR2 ANQGSEA. Trimming pared 2 bases from V and 5 bases from J, leaving 16 bases between. DNA of the CDR3: TGCAGCGTTGAATCCCCTGGGCAGGAGGACAATGAGCAGTTCTTC. Encoded protein: CSVESPGQEDNEQFF.

There are a few counts of this clonotype. This chain links TRBV29-1 with TRBJ1-2, with D possibly TRBD1 on 5 matching bases. CDR1 is SQVTM, CDR2 ANQGSEA, per germline. V lost 7 bases, J lost 4 bases, and 10 bases lay in between. The CDR3 extends over 11 amino acids. The CDR3 here is CSAPGAYGYTF. CDR3 sequence (DNA): TGCAGCGCCCCCGGGGCCTATGGCTACACCTTC.

Only a few counts were recorded for this clonotype. V is TRBV27 and J is TRBJ2-7, with 7 bases matching TRBD1. CDR3 length equals 14 residues. Losses at the gene ends were 7 bases for V and 1 base for J; bases not matched to a gene: 7. The germline V gene encodes CDR1 MNHEY and CDR2 SMNVEV (reference sequence). The CDR3 spells CASKGTAGSYEQYF. The CDR3 region has the DNA TGTGCCAGCAAGGGGACAGCTGGGTCCTACGAGCAGTACTTC.

This clonotype turned up a few times. V is TRBV7-8 and J is TRBJ2-2; 10 bases align to TRBD2. Germline V CDR1 and CDR2: SGHVS, FQNEAQ. V lost 4 bases to trimming and J lost 3 bases; unmatched junction nucleotides: 14. The CDR3 is 19 amino acids. CDR3: CASSSLAGVAARDTGELFF. The CDR3 DNA reads as TGTGCCAGCAGCTCGCTAGCGGGGGTAGCCGCGAGGGACACCGGGGAGCTGTTTTTT.